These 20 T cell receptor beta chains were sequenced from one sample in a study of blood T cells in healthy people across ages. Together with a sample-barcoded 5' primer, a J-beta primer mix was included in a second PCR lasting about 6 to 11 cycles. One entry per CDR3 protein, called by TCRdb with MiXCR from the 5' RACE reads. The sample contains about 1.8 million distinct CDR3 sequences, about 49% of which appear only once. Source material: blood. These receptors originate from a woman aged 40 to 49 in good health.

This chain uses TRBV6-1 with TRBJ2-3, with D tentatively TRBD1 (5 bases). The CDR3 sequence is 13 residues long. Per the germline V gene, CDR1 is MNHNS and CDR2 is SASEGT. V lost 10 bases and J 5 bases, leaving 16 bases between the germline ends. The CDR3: CANNRRELDTQYF. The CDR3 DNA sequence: TGTGCCAACAACCGCAGGGAACTAGATACGCAGTATTTT.

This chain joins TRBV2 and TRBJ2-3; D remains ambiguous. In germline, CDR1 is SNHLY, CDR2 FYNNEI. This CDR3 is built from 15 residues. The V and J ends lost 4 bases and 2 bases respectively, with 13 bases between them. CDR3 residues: CASSGTPRDTDTQYF. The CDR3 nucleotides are TGTGCCAGCAGTGGGACCCCCAGAGACACAGATACGCAGTATTTT.

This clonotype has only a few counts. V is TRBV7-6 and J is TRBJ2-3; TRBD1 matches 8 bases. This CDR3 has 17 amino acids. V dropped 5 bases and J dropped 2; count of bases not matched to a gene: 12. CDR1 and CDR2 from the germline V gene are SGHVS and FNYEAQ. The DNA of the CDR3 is TGTGCCAGCAGCCGCCGACTCTCAGGGGGCGACACAGATACGCAGTATTTT. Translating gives CASSRRLSGGDTDTQYF. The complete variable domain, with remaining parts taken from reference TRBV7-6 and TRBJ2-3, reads GAGVSQSPRYKVTKRGQDVALRCDPISGHVSLYWYRQALGQGPEFLTYFNYEAQQDKSGLPNDRFSAERPEGSISTLTIQRTEQRDSAMYRCASSRRLSGGDTDTQYFGPGTRLTVL.

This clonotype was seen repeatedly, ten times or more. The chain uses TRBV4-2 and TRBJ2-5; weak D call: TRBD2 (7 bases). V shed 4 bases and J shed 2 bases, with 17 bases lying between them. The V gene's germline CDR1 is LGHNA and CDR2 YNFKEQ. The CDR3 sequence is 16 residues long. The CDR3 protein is CASSPWGGADQETQYF. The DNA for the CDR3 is TGTGCCAGCAGCCCATGGGGGGGGGCGGATCAAGAGACCCAGTACTTC.

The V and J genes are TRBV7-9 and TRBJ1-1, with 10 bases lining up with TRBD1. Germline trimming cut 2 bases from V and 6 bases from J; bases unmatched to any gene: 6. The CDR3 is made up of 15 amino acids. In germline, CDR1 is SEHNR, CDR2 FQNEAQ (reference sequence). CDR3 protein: CASSLRTGGIAEAFF. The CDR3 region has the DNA TGTGCCAGCAGCTTAAGGACAGGGGGGATAGCTGAAGCTTTCTTT.

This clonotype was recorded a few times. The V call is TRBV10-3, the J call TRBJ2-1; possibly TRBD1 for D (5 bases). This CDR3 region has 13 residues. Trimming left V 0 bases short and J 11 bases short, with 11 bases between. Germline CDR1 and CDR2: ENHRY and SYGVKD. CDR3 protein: CAISESGAGQQFF. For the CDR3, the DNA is TGTGCCATCAGTGAGTCTGGGGCAGGTCAGCAGTTCTTC.

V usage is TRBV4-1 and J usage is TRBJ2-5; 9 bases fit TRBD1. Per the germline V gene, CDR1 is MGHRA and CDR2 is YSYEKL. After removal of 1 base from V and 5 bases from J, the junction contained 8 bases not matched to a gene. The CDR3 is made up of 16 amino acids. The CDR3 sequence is CASSQADRGTWETQYF. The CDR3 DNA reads TGCGCCAGCAGCCAAGCTGACAGGGGGACTTGGGAGACCCAGTACTTC.

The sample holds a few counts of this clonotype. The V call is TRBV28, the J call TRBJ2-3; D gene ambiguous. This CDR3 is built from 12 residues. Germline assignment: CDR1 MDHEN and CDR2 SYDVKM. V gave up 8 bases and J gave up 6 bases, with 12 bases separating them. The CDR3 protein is CASRTLGDTQYF. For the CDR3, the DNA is TGTGCCAGCCGGACCCTTGGCGATACGCAGTATTTT.

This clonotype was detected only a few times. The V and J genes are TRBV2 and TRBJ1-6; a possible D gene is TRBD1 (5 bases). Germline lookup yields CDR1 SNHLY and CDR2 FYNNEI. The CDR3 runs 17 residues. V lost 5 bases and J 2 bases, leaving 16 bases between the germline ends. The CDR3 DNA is TGTGCCAGCAGTCCTAGTTCGGAAGGGGCCTATAATTCACCCCTCCACTTT. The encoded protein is CASSPSSEGAYNSPLHF.

The CDR3, as DNA: TGTGCCAGCAGCTTATGGGGTAACCAGGTCCATCAGCCCCAGCATTTT. Translated: CASSLWGNQVHQPQHF. The chain joins TRBV7-2 to TRBJ1-5; unclear D gene. Germline values: CDR1 SGHTA, CDR2 FQGNSA. V was clipped by 2 bases and J by 5 bases, with 16 bases between them. The CDR3 is made up of 16 amino acids. Looking up the rest from reference TRBV7-2 and TRBJ1-5 gives the full variable domain: GAGVSQSPSNKVTEKGKDVELRCDPISGHTALYWYRQSLGQGLEFLIYFQGNSAPDKSGLPSDRFSAERTGGSVSTLTIQRTQQEDSAVYLCASSLWGNQVHQPQHFGDGTRLSIL.

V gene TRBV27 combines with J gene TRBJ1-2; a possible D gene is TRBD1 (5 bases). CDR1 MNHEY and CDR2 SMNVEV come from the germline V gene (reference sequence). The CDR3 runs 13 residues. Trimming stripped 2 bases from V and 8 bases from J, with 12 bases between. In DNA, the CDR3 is TGTGCCAGCAGTTTAATGGGACTAAACGGCTACACCTTC. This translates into CASSLMGLNGYTF.

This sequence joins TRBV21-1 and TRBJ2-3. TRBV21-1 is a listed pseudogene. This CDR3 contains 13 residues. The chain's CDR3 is CASSKSRRRTQYF. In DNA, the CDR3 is TGTGCCAGCAGCAAAAGTCGGAGACGTACGCAGTATTTT.

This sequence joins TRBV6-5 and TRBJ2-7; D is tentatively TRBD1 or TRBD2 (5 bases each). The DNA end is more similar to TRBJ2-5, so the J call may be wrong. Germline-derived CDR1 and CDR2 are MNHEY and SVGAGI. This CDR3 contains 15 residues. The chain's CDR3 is CASSYVEGRRETQYF. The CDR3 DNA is TGTGCCAGCAGTTACGTCGAGGGGCGGCGCGAGACCCAGTACTTC.

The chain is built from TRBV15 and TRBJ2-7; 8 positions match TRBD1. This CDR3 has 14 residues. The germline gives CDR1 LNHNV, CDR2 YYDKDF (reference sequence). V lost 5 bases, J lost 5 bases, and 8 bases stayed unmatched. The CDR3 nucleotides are TGTGCCACCAGCCCAAGGACAGGGATGAACGAGCAGTACTTC. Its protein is CATSPRTGMNEQYF.

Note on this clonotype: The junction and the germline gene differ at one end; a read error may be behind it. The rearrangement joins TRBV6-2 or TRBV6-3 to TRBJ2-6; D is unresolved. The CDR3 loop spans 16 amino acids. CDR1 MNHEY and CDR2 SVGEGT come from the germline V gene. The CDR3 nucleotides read TGTGCCTGCAGTGGTTTCGGCTTTTCTGGGGCCAACGTCCTGACTTTC. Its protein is CACSGFGFSGANVLTF.

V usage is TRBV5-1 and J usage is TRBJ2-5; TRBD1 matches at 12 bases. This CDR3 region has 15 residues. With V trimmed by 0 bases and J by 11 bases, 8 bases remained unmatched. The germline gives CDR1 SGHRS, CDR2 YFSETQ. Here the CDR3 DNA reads TGCGCCAGCAGCTTGGAAGGGACAGGGGGCAGAGAGCAGTACTTC. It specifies CASSLEGTGGREQYF.

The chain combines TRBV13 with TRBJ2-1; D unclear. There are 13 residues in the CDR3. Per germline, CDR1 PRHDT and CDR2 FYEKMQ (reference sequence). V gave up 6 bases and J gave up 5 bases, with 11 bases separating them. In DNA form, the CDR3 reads TGTGCCAGCAGTCCCCCTTACCACAATGAGCAGTTCTTC. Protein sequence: CASSPPYHNEQFF. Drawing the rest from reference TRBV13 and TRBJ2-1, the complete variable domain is AAGVIQSPRHLIKEKRETATLKCYPIPRHDTVYWYQQGPGQDPQFLISFYEKMQSDKGSIPDRFSAQQFSDYHSELNMSSLELGDSALYFCASSPPYHNEQFFGPGTRLTVL.

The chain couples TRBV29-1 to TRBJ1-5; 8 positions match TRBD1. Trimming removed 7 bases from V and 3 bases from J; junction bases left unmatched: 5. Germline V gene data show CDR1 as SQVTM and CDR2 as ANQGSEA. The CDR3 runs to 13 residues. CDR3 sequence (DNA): TGCAGCGCTCGGACAGGGCCCAATCAGCCCCAGCATTTT. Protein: CSARTGPNQPQHF. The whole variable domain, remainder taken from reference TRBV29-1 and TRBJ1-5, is SAVISQKPSRDICQRGTSLTIQCQVDSQVTMMFWYRQQPGQSLTLIATANQGSEATYESGFVIDKFPISRPNLTFSTLTVSNMSPEDSSIYLCSARTGPNQPQHFGDGTRLSIL.

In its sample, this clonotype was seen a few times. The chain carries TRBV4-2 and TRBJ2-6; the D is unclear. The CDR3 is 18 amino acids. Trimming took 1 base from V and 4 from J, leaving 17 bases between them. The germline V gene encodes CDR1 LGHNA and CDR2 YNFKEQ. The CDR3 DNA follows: TGTGCCAGCAGCCAAGGGATAGTTTCGGGCTCGGGGGCCAACGTCCTGACTTTC. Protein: CASSQGIVSGSGANVLTF.

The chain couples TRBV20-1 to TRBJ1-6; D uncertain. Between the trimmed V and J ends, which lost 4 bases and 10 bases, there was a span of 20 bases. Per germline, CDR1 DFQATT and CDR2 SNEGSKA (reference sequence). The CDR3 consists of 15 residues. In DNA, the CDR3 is TGCAGTGCTACCTTACCGATGGGAAGTCGATCACCCCTCCACTTT. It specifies CSATLPMGSRSPLHF.